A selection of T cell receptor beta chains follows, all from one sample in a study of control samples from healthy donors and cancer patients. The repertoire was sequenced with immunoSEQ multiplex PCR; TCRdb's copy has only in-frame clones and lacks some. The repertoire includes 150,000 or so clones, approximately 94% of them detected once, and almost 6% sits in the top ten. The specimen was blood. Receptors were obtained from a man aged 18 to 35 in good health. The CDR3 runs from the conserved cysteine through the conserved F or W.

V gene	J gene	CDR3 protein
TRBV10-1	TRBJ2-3	CASSEWGSSTDTQYF
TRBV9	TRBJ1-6	CASSTPLTGSNSPLHF
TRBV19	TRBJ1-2	CASSETGPGGYTF
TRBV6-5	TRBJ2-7	CASSYSNSYEQYF
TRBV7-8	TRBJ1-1	CASSLGGRGPEAFF
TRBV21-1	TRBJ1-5	CASSRGTGAQQPQHF
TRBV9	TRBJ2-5	CASSVGGWGETQYF
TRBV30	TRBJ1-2	CAWSQSGEGDYGYTF
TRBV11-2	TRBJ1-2	CASSSARKGAPDYGYTF
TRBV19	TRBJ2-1	CASRSAGSSYNEQFF
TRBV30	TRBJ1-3	CAWSRYTSGNTIYF
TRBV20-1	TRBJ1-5	CSASAAGGQPQHF
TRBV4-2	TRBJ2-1	CASSGALSTANNEQFF
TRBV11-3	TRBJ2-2	CASSLVAGIGFTGELFF
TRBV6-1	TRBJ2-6	CASSEAGGANVLTF
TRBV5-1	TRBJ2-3	CASSLALRQPTDTQYF
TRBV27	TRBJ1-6	CASSLLLSSYNSPLHF
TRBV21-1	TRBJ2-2	CASSKAGELFF
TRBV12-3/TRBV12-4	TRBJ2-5	CASTKTDRETQYF
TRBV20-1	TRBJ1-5	CSASAGDGNQPQHF
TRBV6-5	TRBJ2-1	CATVVGGAYNEQFF
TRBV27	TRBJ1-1	CASSWTGATEAFF
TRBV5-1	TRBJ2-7	CASSLRPRDSSYEQYF
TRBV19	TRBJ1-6	CASSPDPNNSPLHF
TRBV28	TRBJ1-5	CASSVTGGLQPQHF
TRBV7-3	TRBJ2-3	CASSLIGQGVADTQYF
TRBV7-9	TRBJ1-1	CASSLSEALWAFF
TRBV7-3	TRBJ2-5	CASSPGLALETQYF
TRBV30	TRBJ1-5	CAWSTGQGYQPQHF
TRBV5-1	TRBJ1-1	CASSLRGNTEAFF
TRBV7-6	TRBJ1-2	CASSPRDRANYGYTF
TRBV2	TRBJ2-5	CASSYRDTFQETQYF
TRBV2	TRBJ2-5	CASTNNQETQYF
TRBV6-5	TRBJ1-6	CASSTGAIPLHF
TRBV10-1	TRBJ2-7	CASRNRETYEQYF
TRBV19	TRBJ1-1	CASSIAHRGLTEAFF
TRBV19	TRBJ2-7	CASSPLTGTGEQYF
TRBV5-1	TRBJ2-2	CASSLGTSTGTGELFF
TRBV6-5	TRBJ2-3	CASSFSGTSTDTQYF
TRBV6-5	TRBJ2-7	CASQRDYEQYF
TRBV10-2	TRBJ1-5	CASSDRGAGQPQHF
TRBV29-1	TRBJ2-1	CSGEIQGSEQFF